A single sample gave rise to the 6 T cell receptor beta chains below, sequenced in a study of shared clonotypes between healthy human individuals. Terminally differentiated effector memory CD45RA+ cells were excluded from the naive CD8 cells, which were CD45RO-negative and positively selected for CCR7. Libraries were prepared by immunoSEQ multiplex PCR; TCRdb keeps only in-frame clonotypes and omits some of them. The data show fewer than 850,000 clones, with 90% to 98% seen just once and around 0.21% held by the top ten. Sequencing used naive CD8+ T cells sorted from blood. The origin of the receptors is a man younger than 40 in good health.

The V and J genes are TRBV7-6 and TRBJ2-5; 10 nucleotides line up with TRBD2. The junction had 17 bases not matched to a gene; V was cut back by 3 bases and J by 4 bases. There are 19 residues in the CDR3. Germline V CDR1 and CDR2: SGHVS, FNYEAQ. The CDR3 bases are TGTGCCAGCAGCTTCACCGTTGGGACTAGCGCGACCCTAAGAGAGACCCAGTACTTC. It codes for CASSFTVGTSATLRETQYF.

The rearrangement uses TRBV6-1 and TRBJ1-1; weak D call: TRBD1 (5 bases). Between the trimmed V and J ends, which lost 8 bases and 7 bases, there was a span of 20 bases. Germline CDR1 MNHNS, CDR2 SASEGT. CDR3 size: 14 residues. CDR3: CASSLGTGRGEAFF. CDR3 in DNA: TGTGCCAGCTCCCTGGGGACGGGACGTGGTGAAGCTTTCTTT.

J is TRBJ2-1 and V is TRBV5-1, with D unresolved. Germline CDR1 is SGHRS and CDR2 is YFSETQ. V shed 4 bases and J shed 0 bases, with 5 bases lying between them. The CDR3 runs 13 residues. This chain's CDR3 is CASSDFSYNEQFF. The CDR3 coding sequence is TGCGCCAGCAGCGACTTCTCCTACAATGAGCAGTTCTTC.

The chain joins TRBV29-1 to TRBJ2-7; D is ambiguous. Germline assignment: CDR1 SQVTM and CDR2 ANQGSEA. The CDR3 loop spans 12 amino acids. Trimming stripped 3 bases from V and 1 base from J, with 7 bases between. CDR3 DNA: TGCAGCGTTGATACCGGGTCCTACGAGCAGTACTTC. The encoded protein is CSVDTGSYEQYF.

CDR3 amino acids: CASLKRNSGANVLTF. CDR3 bases: TGTGCCAGCTTGAAAAGGAATTCTGGGGCCAACGTCCTGACTTTC. This chain connects TRBV18 to TRBJ2-6; D uncertain. The CDR3 length is 15 residues. The V and J ends lost 7 bases and 1 base respectively, with 11 bases between them. Looked up from germline, CDR1 is KGHSH and CDR2 is LQKENI.

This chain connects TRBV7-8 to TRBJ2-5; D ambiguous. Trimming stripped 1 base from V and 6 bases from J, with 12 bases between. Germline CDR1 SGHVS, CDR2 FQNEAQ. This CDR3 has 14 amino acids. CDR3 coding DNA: TGTGCCAGCAGCTTAGAATATCCCTATAAGACCCAGTACTTC. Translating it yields CASSLEYPYKTQYF.